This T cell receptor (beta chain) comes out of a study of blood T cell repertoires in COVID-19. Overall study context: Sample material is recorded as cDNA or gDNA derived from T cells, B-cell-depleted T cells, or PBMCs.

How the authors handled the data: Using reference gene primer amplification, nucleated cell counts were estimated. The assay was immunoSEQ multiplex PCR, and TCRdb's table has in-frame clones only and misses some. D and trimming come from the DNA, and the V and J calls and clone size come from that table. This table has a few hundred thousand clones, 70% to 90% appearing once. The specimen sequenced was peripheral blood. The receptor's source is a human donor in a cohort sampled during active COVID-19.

The CDR3 DNA reads as TGTGCCAGCAGTCCCGGACAGATCTATGGCTACACCTTC. This translates into CASSPGQIYGYTF. The V and J genes are TRBV12-3 or TRBV12-4 and TRBJ1-2, with a possible D match to TRBD1 (6 bases). This CDR3 contains 13 residues. V lost 5 bases and J lost 4, with 11 bases in between.